The 23 T cell receptor beta chains presented below share a single source sample, sequenced in a study of blood T cell repertoires in COVID-19. Only in-frame clones appear in the TCRdb table, and some are missing; sequencing was by immunoSEQ multiplex PCR. Among 200,000 to 300,000 clones listed, under 85% were seen once. Sequencing input: peripheral blood. The receptors stem from a human donor in a cohort sampled during active COVID-19.

The chain joins TRBV3-1 (or the pseudogene TRBV3-2) to TRBJ1-1, with 7 bases that match TRBD1. V gave up 3 bases and J gave up 5 bases; unmatched junction bases: 12. Germline CDR1 LGHDT, CDR2 YNNKEL (reference sequence). This CDR3 is 16 amino acids long. CDR3 nucleotides: TGTGCCAGCAGCCACAGACTGACAGGGACGGGAACTGAAGCTTTCTTT. Protein: CASSHRLTGTGTEAFF.

The rearrangement uses TRBV7-6 and TRBJ2-1; TRBD2 might be the D (6 bases). Germline-derived CDR1 and CDR2 are SGHVS and FNYEAQ. This CDR3 is 15 amino acids long. The V gene lost 6 bases and the J gene lost 5 bases, with 17 bases spanning the gap. CDR3 loop: CASSSRAGLNNEQFF. The CDR3, as DNA: TGTGCCAGCAGTTCTAGGGCGGGGCTGAACAATGAGCAGTTCTTC.

The chain couples TRBV3-1 (or the pseudogene TRBV3-2) to TRBJ2-1; D is ambiguous. V dropped 1 base and J dropped 7 bases, with 5 bases sitting between them. Germline V gene lookup returns CDR1 LGHDT and CDR2 YNNKEL (reference sequence). CDR3 length: 12 residues. The CDR3 is CASSQGRNEQFF. For the CDR3, the DNA is TGTGCCAGCAGCCAAGGCAGGAATGAGCAGTTCTTC.

This chain's CDR3 is CASSLWDRGSGNTIYF. In DNA, the CDR3 is TGCGCCAGCAGCCTATGGGACAGGGGTTCTGGAAACACCATATATTTT. The chain carries TRBV5-1 and TRBJ1-3; 10 bases fit TRBD1. J gave up 1 base and V 4 bases, and 5 bases lay outside the gene matches. The CDR3 has 16 amino acids. Germline loops: CDR1 SGHRS, CDR2 YFSETQ.

This rearrangement joins TRBV12-3 or TRBV12-4 to TRBJ1-1, with D possibly matching TRBD1 (6 bases). Trimming took off 5 bases at V and 3 bases at J, with 10 bases between the two ends. The CDR3 length is 13 residues. The CDR3 bases are TGTGCCAGCAGTCTTACAGGGTACACTGAAGCTTTCTTT. Its translation: CASSLTGYTEAFF.

The chain links TRBV18 to TRBJ2-3; D gene ambiguous. Deletions cut 1 base from V and 4 bases from J, with 6 bases between. The germline CDR1 and CDR2 sequences are KGHSH and LQKENI. The CDR3 spans 13 residues. Here the CDR3 reads CASSPLVADTQYF. In DNA form, the CDR3 reads TGTGCCAGCTCACCACTTGTCGCAGATACGCAGTATTTT.

CDR3 region: CASSLQNQPQHF. In nucleotides, the CDR3 is TGTGCCAGCAGCTTACAGAATCAGCCCCAGCATTTT. V gene TRBV7-9 combines with J gene TRBJ1-5; D gene ambiguous. This CDR3 contains 12 residues. Germline V gives CDR1 SEHNR, CDR2 FQNEAQ (reference sequence). V lost 2 bases, J lost 4 bases, and 3 bases lay in between.

This clone occurred a few times. V gene TRBV2 combines with J gene TRBJ2-7; 8 nucleotides match TRBD1. The CDR3 has 13 amino acids. Germline CDR1 and CDR2: SNHLY and FYNNEI. V lost 5 bases and J lost 6; bases outside the gene matches: 6. In DNA, the CDR3 is TGTGCCAGCAGTTTAGGACAGGGAATCGAGCAGTACTTC. Protein sequence: CASSLGQGIEQYF. Full variable domain (remainder filled in from reference TRBV2 and TRBJ2-7): EPEVTQTPSHQVTQMGQEVILRCVPISNHLYFYWYRQILGQKVEFLVSFYNNEISEKSEIFDDQFSVERPDGSNFTLKIRSTKLEDSAMYFCASSLGQGIEQYFGPGTRLTVT.

The CDR3 DNA sequence: TGTGCCAGCCGTCCCGGCACCGGGGAGCTGTTTTTT. Translation: CASRPGTGELFF. The chain uses TRBV19 and TRBJ2-2, with D unresolved. The V gene lost 9 bases and the J gene lost 4 bases, with 9 bases spanning the gap. Germline V gene data show CDR1 as LNHDA and CDR2 as SQIVND (reference sequence). This CDR3 spans 12 amino acids.

The chain uses TRBV7-2 and TRBJ2-2; D possibly corresponds to TRBD2 (6 bases). Germline V lookup: CDR1 SGHTA, CDR2 FQGNSA. Deletions cut 5 bases from V and 5 bases from J, with 12 bases between. There are 14 residues in the CDR3. The CDR3 spells CASSRDLKTGELFF. The DNA for the CDR3 is TGTGCCAGCAGCCGGGACTTAAAAACCGGGGAGCTGTTTTTT.

The J gene is TRBJ2-5, the V gene TRBV7-3; possible D gene TRBD2, 5 bases. Germline CDR1 SGHTA, CDR2 FQGTGA. Trimming left V 1 base short and J 5 bases short, with 14 bases between. This CDR3 has 15 amino acids. CDR3 coding DNA: TGTGCCAGCAGCTTAAACAACAATCGAGGGGAGACCCAGTACTTC. It encodes CASSLNNNRGETQYF. Full variable domain (remainder filled in from reference TRBV7-3 and TRBJ2-5): GAGVSQTPSNKVTEKGKYVELRCDPISGHTALYWYRQSLGQGPEFLIYFQGTGAADDSGLPNDRFFAVRPEGSVSTLKIQRTERGDSAVYLCASSLNNNRGETQYFGPGTRLLVL.

In its sample, this clone was seen once. The chain recombines TRBV3-1 (or the pseudogene TRBV3-2) with TRBJ1-1, with D tentatively TRBD1 (6 bases). The CDR3 contains 13 residues. Trimming took off 1 base at V and 10 bases at J, with 13 bases between the two ends. Germline V lookup: CDR1 LGHDT, CDR2 YNNKEL (reference sequence). The CDR3 region has the DNA TGTGCCAGCAGCCAAGGAGGAGCCAGGGGAGCTTTCTTT. This gives the protein CASSQGGARGAFF.

CDR3 in DNA: TGCGCCAGCAGAAAAGGGAGGGACACCGGGGAGCTGTTTTTT. Translated: CASRKGRDTGELFF. The chain combines TRBV5-1 with TRBJ2-2; 7 bases map to TRBD2. The CDR3 consists of 14 residues. Trimming at V came to 5 bases and at J to 3 bases, leaving 4 bases not matched to a gene. Per the germline V gene, CDR1 is SGHRS and CDR2 is YFSETQ. Combining the CDR3 with reference TRBV5-1 and TRBJ2-2 gives the whole variable domain KAGVTQTPRYLIKTRGQQVTLSCSPISGHRSVSWYQQTPGQGLQFLFEYFSETQRNKGNFPGRFSGRQFSNSRSEMNVSTLELGDSALYLCASRKGRDTGELFFGEGSRLTVL.

This clone was observed a handful of times. The chain uses TRBV23-1 and TRBJ2-7, with 9 bases identical to TRBD1. TRBV23-1 has ORF status, its function being uncertain. With 2 bases clipped from V and 0 bases from J, the junction kept 8 bases outside the gene matches. The CDR3 runs to 17 residues. DNA of the CDR3: TGCGCCAGCAGTCAACTCTTTCGGGACAGGGCCTCCTACGAGCAGTACTTC. Its protein product is CASSQLFRDRASYEQYF.

The chain employs TRBV2 and TRBJ2-1, with 9 bases matching TRBD2. CDR3 length equals 13 residues. The germline gives CDR1 SNHLY, CDR2 FYNNEI. With 7 bases clipped from V and 12 bases from J, the junction kept 10 bases outside the gene matches. The CDR3 DNA reads TGTGCCAGCATGGGGACTAGCTTTGGGGGGCAGTTCTTC. Its protein product is CASMGTSFGGQFF.

V gene TRBV10-3 combines with J gene TRBJ1-1; no definite D call. The CDR3 is made up of 14 amino acids. CDR1 and CDR2 from the germline V gene are ENHRY and SYGVKD. The V and J ends lost 4 bases and 0 bases respectively, with 9 bases between them. CDR3 residues: CAISGGRMNTEAFF. CDR3 DNA: TGTGCCATCAGTGGCGGCAGAATGAACACTGAAGCTTTCTTT.

The chain joins TRBV6-5 to TRBJ1-2, with 10 bases lining up with TRBD1. Germline V CDR1 and CDR2: MNHEY, SVGAGI. The CDR3 runs to 16 residues. The ends lost 2 bases at V and 8 bases at J; junction bases unmatched: 11. The CDR3 nucleotides read TGTGCCAGCAGTTACAGCTTTGGGGACAGGGGTGGAGGCTACACCTTC. Residues: CASSYSFGDRGGGYTF.

This clone was observed once. The gene calls are TRBV7-3 and TRBJ2-6; 7 bases line up with TRBD1. The CDR3 has 17 amino acids. After removal of 5 bases from V and 4 bases from J, the junction contained 11 bases not matched to a gene. CDR1 is SGHTA and CDR2 is FQGTGA in the germline V gene. The CDR3 region is CASSNRQGGRGANVLTF. The CDR3 DNA follows: TGTGCCAGCAGCAACCGACAGGGTGGTCGCGGGGCCAACGTCCTGACTTTC.

This sequence joins TRBV27 and TRBJ2-7; D is undetermined. The V end was cut by 4 bases, the J end by 9 bases, with 25 bases between. Germline CDR1 reads MNHEY; CDR2 reads SMNVEV (reference sequence). The CDR3 consists of 16 residues. CDR3 loop: CASSSASGSLIVRQYF. DNA for the CDR3: TGTGCCAGCAGTTCCGCCTCAGGTAGTCTGATTGTTCGGCAGTACTTC.

This clone was seen more than once but under ten times. The chain recombines TRBV28 with TRBJ2-7, with 14 bases identical to TRBD2. V was clipped by 6 bases and J by 9 bases; unmatched bases: 7. Germline CDR1 MDHEN, CDR2 SYDVKM. The CDR3 consists of 14 residues. CDR3 bases: TGTGCCAGCAGAGAGACTAGCGGGGGGGCCGGGCAGTACTTC. It yields the protein CASRETSGGAGQYF.

The rearrangement uses TRBV11-2 and TRBJ1-2, with a tentative D call TRBD1 (6 bases). V shed 4 bases and J shed 9 bases, with 18 bases lying between them. The CDR3 runs 14 residues. Germline lookup yields CDR1 SGHAT and CDR2 FQNNGV. The CDR3 loop is CASSYGQMEESYTF. CDR3 coding DNA: TGTGCCAGCAGCTACGGACAGATGGAGGAAAGCTACACCTTC.

The rearrangement links TRBV2 to TRBJ1-2; D gene unclear. Deletions cut 8 bases from V and 4 bases from J, with 14 bases between. The CDR3 consists of 13 residues. Germline CDR1 is SNHLY and CDR2 is FYNNEI. The CDR3 DNA reads as TGTGCCAGCCAGAGGGAGGCTCGCTATGGCTACACCTTC. Protein product: CASQREARYGYTF.

The rearrangement joins TRBV10-2 to TRBJ2-1; D remains unclear. The CDR3 runs to 16 residues. The V end lost 0 bases, the J end lost 3 bases, and 12 bases lay between the germline ends. Germline lookup yields CDR1 WSHSY and CDR2 SAAADI. The CDR3 region has the DNA TGCGCCAGCAGTGAGTCGGGCAGCCATTTCTACAATGAGCAGTTCTTC. Translating it yields CASSESGSHFYNEQFF.